This passage covers 10 T cell receptor beta chains from one sample sequenced in a study of shared clonotypes between healthy human individuals. Using immunoSEQ multiplex PCR, the repertoire was profiled, and TCRdb retains in-frame clones only, with some absent. The profile shows about 1.5 million clones, 95% to 97% of them singletons. Sequences were obtained from naive CD4+ T cells sorted from blood. Subset given: CD45RA+ positively selected. All receptors come from a man under 40 in good health.

This clone was counted between two and nine times. Other DNA sequences in the same sample also yield this CDR3. V usage is TRBV7-6 and J usage is TRBJ2-2; unclear D gene. The CDR3 spans 13 residues. Germline V CDR1 and CDR2: SGHVS, FNYEAQ. V gave up 1 base and J gave up 1 base, with 1 base separating them. The CDR3 DNA is TGTGCCAGCAGCTTAGGGAACACCGGGGAGCTGTTTTTT. It codes for CASSLGNTGELFF. Drawing the rest from reference TRBV7-6 and TRBJ2-2, the complete variable domain is GAGVSQSPRYKVTKRGQDVALRCDPISGHVSLYWYRQALGQGPEFLTYFNYEAQQDKSGLPNDRFSAERPEGSISTLTIQRTEQRDSAMYRCASSLGNTGELFFGEGSRLTVL.

V is TRBV4-2 and J is TRBJ2-6, with D perhaps TRBD1 or TRBD2 (5 bases each). Germline V lookup: CDR1 LGHNA, CDR2 YNFKEQ. Trimming shortened V by 2 bases and J by 2 bases, and 16 bases separated the two germline ends. The CDR3 sequence is 18 residues long. The CDR3 is CASSQRLDGAAGANVLTF. The CDR3 coding sequence is TGTGCCAGCAGCCAAAGATTAGACGGGGCGGCTGGGGCCAACGTCCTGACTTTC.

V and J are TRBV27 and TRBJ2-1; D unclear. This CDR3 spans 14 amino acids. The V end lost 3 bases, the J end lost 1 base, and 7 bases lay between the germline ends. Germline CDR1 and CDR2: MNHEY and SMNVEV (reference sequence). The CDR3 DNA reads TGTGCCAGCAGTTTTAGGGTATCCTACAATGAGCAGTTCTTC. Encoded protein: CASSFRVSYNEQFF.

Remarks on this clone: Additional DNA sequences in this sample encode the identical CDR3. The J gene is TRBJ2-7, the V gene TRBV28, with TRBD1 identical over 8 bases. Germline lookup yields CDR1 MDHEN and CDR2 SYDVKM. The CDR3 spans 15 residues. V was pared by 1 base and J by 1 base, with 3 bases of the junction left unmatched. CDR3 nucleotides: TGTGCCAGCAGTTTATTAGGACAGGGATCCTACGAGCAGTACTTC. Its translation: CASSLLGQGSYEQYF.

The rearrangement links TRBV19 to TRBJ2-1, with 7 bases aligning to TRBD1. In germline, CDR1 is LNHDA, CDR2 SQIVND (reference sequence). V shed 5 bases and J 6 bases; nucleotides not matched to a gene: 13. The length of the CDR3 is 16 residues. The CDR3 region is CASSSRQGAWGNEQFF. The DNA for the CDR3 is TGTGCCAGTAGTTCACGACAGGGCGCGTGGGGCAATGAGCAGTTCTTC.

V and J are TRBV7-6 and TRBJ2-7; 11 bases match TRBD2. The CDR3 covers 17 residues. The germline CDR1 and CDR2 sequences are SGHVS and FNYEAQ. The trim removed 5 bases at V and 0 bases at J, leaving 9 bases unmatched. Here the CDR3 reads CASSPRPSGGSSYEQYF. DNA of the CDR3: TGTGCCAGCAGCCCCCGCCCTAGCGGGGGGAGCTCCTACGAGCAGTACTTC.

This chain joins TRBV5-6 and TRBJ2-3, with 10 bases that match TRBD2. V shed 4 bases and J 4 bases; nucleotides not matched to a gene: 12. Per germline, CDR1 SGHDT and CDR2 YYEEEE. The CDR3 totals 17 residues. CDR3 loop: CASSPSRLAGDPDTQYF. CDR3 coding DNA: TGTGCCAGCAGCCCCTCCCGGCTAGCGGGAGACCCAGATACGCAGTATTTT.

The V call is TRBV5-4, the J call TRBJ2-1; TRBD2 agrees at 12 bases. Trimming at V came to 4 bases and at J to 6 bases, leaving 5 bases not matched to a gene. Germline CDR1 reads SGHNT; CDR2 reads YYREEE (reference sequence). This CDR3 contains 15 residues. The CDR3 here is CASSMGLAGLNEQFF. CDR3 coding DNA: TGTGCCAGCAGCATGGGACTAGCGGGTCTCAATGAGCAGTTCTTC.

This clone was seen a handful of times. CDR3 loop: CASSSYTGTYEAFF. The CDR3 nucleotides read TGTGCCAGCAGTTCGTACACGGGAACCTATGAAGCTTTCTTT. This chain links TRBV27 with TRBJ1-1; D remains ambiguous. The length of the CDR3 is 14 residues. CDR1 and CDR2 from the germline V gene are MNHEY and SMNVEV (reference sequence). Between the trimmed V and J ends, which lost 4 bases and 7 bases, there was a span of 16 bases.

The CDR3 here is CASSFAGATYNEQFF. CDR3 coding DNA: TGTGCCAGCAGCTTCGCGGGAGCTACTTACAATGAGCAGTTCTTC. The V and J genes are TRBV7-2 and TRBJ2-1, with 7 bases fitting TRBD2. The CDR3 consists of 15 residues. From germline, CDR1 is SGHTA and CDR2 FQGNSA. V trimming: 3 bases; J trimming: 4 bases; junction bases outside the gene matches: 6. The variable domain in full, completed from reference TRBV7-2 and TRBJ2-1, reads GAGVSQSPSNKVTEKGKDVELRCDPISGHTALYWYRQSLGQGLEFLIYFQGNSAPDKSGLPSDRFSAERTGGSVSTLTIQRTQQEDSAVYLCASSFAGATYNEQFFGPGTRLTVL.